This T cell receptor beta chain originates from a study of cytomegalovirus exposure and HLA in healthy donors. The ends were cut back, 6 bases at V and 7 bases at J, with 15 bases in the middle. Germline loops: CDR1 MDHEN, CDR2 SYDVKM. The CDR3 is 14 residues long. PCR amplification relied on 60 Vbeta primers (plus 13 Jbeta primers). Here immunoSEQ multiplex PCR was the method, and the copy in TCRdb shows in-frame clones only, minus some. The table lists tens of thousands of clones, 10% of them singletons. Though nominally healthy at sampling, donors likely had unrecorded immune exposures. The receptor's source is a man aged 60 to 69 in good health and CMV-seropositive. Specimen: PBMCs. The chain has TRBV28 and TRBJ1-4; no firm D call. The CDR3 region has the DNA TGTGCCAGCAGCGATATGAGAGGAGGTGAAAAACTGTTTTTT. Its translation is CASSDMRGGEKLFF.